What follows describes a single T cell receptor (beta chain). Germline values: CDR1 SGDLS, CDR2 YYNGEE. This CDR3 is 14 amino acids long. Trimming cost V 3 bases and J 11 bases, with 18 bases left between them. The authors distributed each subset's genomic DNA evenly over several immunoSEQ plates. TCRdb's table, derived via immunoSEQ multiplex PCR, lists solely in-frame clones and lacks some. The sample records about 1.1 million clones, 78% being singletons. Negatively enriched CD4+ T cells were divided by CD45RA into naive and memory. This specimen comes from a study of shared clonotypes between healthy human individuals.

This sequence joins TRBV9 and TRBJ1-5; TRBD1 might be the D (5 bases). Material: memory CD4+ T cells from PBMCs. Subset here: CD45RA-negative fraction. This clonotype was obtained from a young man in good health. Some clones in this sample may be carry-over from other donors' samples. The CDR3 region is CASSDGASDSTQHF. CDR3 DNA: TGTGCCAGCAGCGACGGGGCCAGTGATTCGACCCAGCATTTT.